These T cell receptor beta chains were read from a single sample in a study of cytomegalovirus exposure and HLA in healthy donors. The data were produced by immunoSEQ multiplex PCR, yet TCRdb's version contains in-frame clones alone and is incomplete. The sample records about 160,000 clones, 80% to 85% being singletons. What was sequenced was PBMCs. Receptor source: a man younger than 35 in good health and CMV-seronegative. CDR3s include the opening cysteine and the closing phenylalanine or tryptophan. D genes are given only for firm matches. Not every row has a clone size; where given, it reads once, few, many or a size class.

TRBV19	.	.	TRBJ1-1	TGTGCCAGTAGTAGGACAGAGAACACTGAAGCTTTCTTT	CASSRTENTEAFF
TRBV6-1	.	TRBD2	TRBJ2-7	TGTGCCAGCACACTAGCGGGAGGGCCCTCCTACGAGCAGTACTTC	CASTLAGGPSYEQYF
TRBV19	.	.	TRBJ1-2	TGTGCCAGTAGCCCTTGGGTCGGAGGCTATGGCTACACCTTC	CASSPWVGGYGYTF
TRBV21-1	.	.	TRBJ2-1	TGTGCCAGCAGCGTGCGGGACAGGGGGCCTAATGAGCAGTTCTTC	CASSVRDRGPNEQFF
TRBV7-7	.	.	TRBJ2-2	TGTGCTAGCAGCCTTCCGAACACCGGGGAGCTGTTTTTT	CASSLPNTGELFF
TRBV6-5	.	.	TRBJ1-4	TGTGCCAGCAGTACATCCTCAACTAATGAAAAACTGTTTTTT	CASSTSSTNEKLFF
TRBV28	.	.	TRBJ2-2	TGTGCCAGCAGTTGGGGCCTAGGGTACACCGGGGAGCTGTTTTTT	CASSWGLGYTGELFF
TRBV4-1	few	TRBD1	TRBJ1-1	TGCGCCAGCAGCCAAGTGGTGGGACAGGGTGCCTTTAGCACTGAAGCTTTCTTT	CASSQVVGQGAFSTEAFF
TRBV11-1	.	.	TRBJ2-1	TGTGCCAGCAGCTGGGGGCTGGGGGCGGCCTCCTACAATGAGCAGTTCTTC	CASSWGLGAASYNEQFF
TRBV28	.	TRBD1	TRBJ2-3	TGTGCCATCTCAGGGGGCGAAAGTGCGCGGGATTTCCGCACAGATACGCAGTATTTT	CAISGGESARDFRTDTQYF
TRBV4-3	.	.	TRBJ2-7	TGCGCCAGCAGCCAAGAGCCCTACCTCCCCGAGCAGTACTTC	CASSQEPYLPEQYF
TRBV7-6	.	.	TRBJ2-2	TGTGCCAGCAGTCCTCACACCGGGGAGCTGTTTTTT	CASSPHTGELFF
TRBV19	.	.	TRBJ1-2	TGTGCCAGTAGTATCCCAGCTAACTATGGCTACACCTTC	CASSIPANYGYTF
TRBV10-3	once	.	TRBJ1-1	TGTGCCATAACCTCGACAGGAACCAACACTGAAGCTTTCTTT	CAITSTGTNTEAFF
TRBV7-2	once	.	TRBJ1-1	TGTGCCAGCAGCTTAGTAGTCGGGGTGAACACTGAAGCTTTCTTT	CASSLVVGVNTEAFF
TRBV19	once	.	TRBJ2-1	TGTGCCAGTAGTATCGACAGGAGCTCCTACAATGAGCAGTTCTTC	CASSIDRSSYNEQFF
TRBV27	.	TRBD1	TRBJ2-5	TGTGCCAGCAGTTTTCAGGGGGTGGAGACCCAGTACTTC	CASSFQGVETQYF
TRBV11-3	.	.	TRBJ2-7	TGTGCCAGCACGTGTCAGCGGTACGAGCAGTACTTC	CASTCQRYEQYF
TRBV5-1	.	.	TRBJ2-4	TGCGCCAGCAGCTTGGTAGGGGTGGAAAACATTCAGTACTTC	CASSLVGVENIQYF
TRBV2	.	.	TRBJ2-4	TGTGCCAATGGACAGCCGATGGACATTCAGTACTTC	CANGQPMDIQYF
TRBV7-9	.	.	TRBJ2-1	TGTGCCAGCAGCTTATCGCTAGGTAATGAGCAGTTCTTC	CASSLSLGNEQFF
TRBV2	.	TRBD2	TRBJ2-1	TGTGCCAGCGCCGGGACTAGCGGGTTCAATGAGCAGTTCTTC	CASAGTSGFNEQFF